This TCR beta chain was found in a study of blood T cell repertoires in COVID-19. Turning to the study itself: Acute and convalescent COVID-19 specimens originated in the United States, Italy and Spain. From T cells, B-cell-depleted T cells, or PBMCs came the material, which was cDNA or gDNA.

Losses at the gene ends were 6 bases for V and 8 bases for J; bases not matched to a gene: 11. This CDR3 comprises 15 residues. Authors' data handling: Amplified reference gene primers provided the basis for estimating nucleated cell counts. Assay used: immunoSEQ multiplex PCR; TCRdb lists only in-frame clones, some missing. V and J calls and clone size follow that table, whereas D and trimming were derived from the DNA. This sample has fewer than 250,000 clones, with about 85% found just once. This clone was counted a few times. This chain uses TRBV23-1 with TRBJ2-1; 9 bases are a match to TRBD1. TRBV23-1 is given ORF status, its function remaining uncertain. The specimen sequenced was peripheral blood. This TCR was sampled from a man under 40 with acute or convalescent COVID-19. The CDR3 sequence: CASRGTGRYGDEQFF. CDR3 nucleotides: TGCGCCAGCAGAGGGACAGGGAGGTACGGGGATGAGCAGTTCTTC.